The 8 T cell receptor beta chains below come from one sample, sequenced in a study of Ad26.COV2.S vaccination and SARS-CoV-2 variants. Assay: immunoSEQ multiplex PCR; the TCRdb copy retains only in-frame clones and omits some. The data hold some 480,000 clones, with roughly nine tenths observed a single time. Indicated treatment: some 20 received Ad26.COV2.S at low or high dose, single or two shots; about 5 received placebo; per-sample allocation not given. Each sample was drawn 63 days after the first injection (of vaccine or placebo). The sequencing here drew on peripheral blood, taken in a trial of Ad26.COV2.S vaccine versus placebo. The receptors originated from a person aged 18-65 years who received the Ad26.COV2.S COVID-19 vaccine or a placebo.

The gene calls are TRBV21-1 and TRBJ2-3. TRBV21-1 is a known pseudogene. CDR3 size: 14 residues. CDR3 nucleotide sequence: TGTGCCAGCAGCACCCCGCTTTTTCGAGATACGCAGTATTTT. Encoded protein: CASSTPLFRDTQYF.

The V call is TRBV29-1, the J call TRBJ2-1; 12 bases fit TRBD1. Per germline, CDR1 SQVTM and CDR2 ANQGSEA. V lost 4 bases, J lost 4 bases, and 2 bases stayed unmatched. The CDR3 contains 14 residues. Written as DNA, the CDR3 is TGCAGCGTTGTGGGACAGGGGGCTTACAATGAGCAGTTCTTC. Encoded protein: CSVVGQGAYNEQFF.

J is TRBJ2-5 and V is TRBV5-8; TRBD1 agrees at 9 bases. There are 14 residues in the CDR3. Germline trimming cut 4 bases from V and 2 bases from J; bases unmatched to any gene: 3. The V gene's germline CDR1 is SGHTS and CDR2 YDEGEE. The DNA of the CDR3 is TGTGCCAGCAGCCCAGGGACAGGGCAAGAGACCCAGTACTTC. Protein product: CASSPGTGQETQYF.

The chain couples TRBV28 to TRBJ1-4; the D is unclear. V lost 6 bases and J lost 2, with 16 bases in between. The CDR3 length is 16 residues. In germline, CDR1 is MDHEN, CDR2 SYDVKM. The CDR3 DNA is TGTGCCAGCAGGTTAGGGCTACGAGGCACTAATGAAAAACTGTTTTTT. Its protein is CASRLGLRGTNEKLFF.

V usage is TRBV19 and J usage is TRBJ1-5; D might be TRBD1 (6 bases). V dropped 3 bases and J dropped 9 bases, with 21 bases sitting between them. The CDR3 contains 16 residues. CDR1 and CDR2 (germline): LNHDA, SQIVND (reference sequence). The CDR3 loop is CASSIQGQFGFGPQHF. CDR3 nucleotides: TGTGCCAGTAGTATCCAGGGACAATTCGGATTCGGGCCCCAGCATTTT.

The rearrangement links TRBV3-1 (or the pseudogene TRBV3-2) to TRBJ2-1, with a weak D call TRBD1 (6 bases). This CDR3 spans 13 amino acids. Trimming removed 3 bases at V and 11 bases at J, with 14 bases between. Germline V gene data show CDR1 as LGHDT and CDR2 as YNNKEL (reference sequence). The CDR3 DNA reads as TGTGCCAGCAGCCACACCCCACAGGGAAAGCAGTTCTTC. It encodes CASSHTPQGKQFF.

The rearrangement uses TRBV6-1 and TRBJ2-2, with a weak D call TRBD2 (5 bases). This CDR3 region has 14 residues. Trimming cost V 3 bases and J 3 bases, with 8 bases left between them. Germline CDR1 is MNHNS and CDR2 is SASEGT. The CDR3 region is CASSEDWYTGELFF. The DNA of the CDR3 is TGTGCCAGCAGTGAGGACTGGTACACCGGGGAGCTGTTTTTT.

This clone was detected once. This chain joins TRBV28 and TRBJ1-2; D is unclear. Germline CDR1 and CDR2: MDHEN and SYDVKM. The CDR3 totals 13 residues. V lost 8 bases and J lost 1, with 11 bases in between. CDR3 loop: CASEKTDNYGYTF. In DNA, the CDR3 is TGTGCCAGCGAAAAGACGGATAACTATGGCTACACCTTC.